The 23 T cell receptor beta chains presented below share a single source sample, sequenced in a study of T-cell reconstitution after alpha-beta-depleted transplantation in children. The TCRbeta library incorporated unique molecular identifiers. Each CDR3 protein gets one entry after TCRdb re-called the PCR reads with MiXCR. The table includes approximately 500,000 distinct CDR3 sequences, 27% detected once. Sequences were derived from PBMCs, sampled before TCRalphabeta/CD19-depleted stem cell transplant. The source is a boy under two years old with Wiskott-Aldrich syndrome, due to receive a stem cell transplant.

V and J are TRBV7-9 and TRBJ2-6; 7 bases agree with TRBD1. V gave up 5 bases and J gave up 0 bases; unmatched junction bases: 4. CDR1 is SEHNR, CDR2 FQNEAQ, per germline (reference sequence). The CDR3 sequence is 16 residues long. This chain's CDR3 is CASSPDRPSGANVLTF. CDR3 in DNA: TGTGCCAGCAGCCCGGACAGGCCCTCTGGGGCCAACGTCCTGACTTTC.

The chain couples TRBV4-1 to TRBJ2-7; 7 nucleotides agree with TRBD2. Unmatched junction bases numbered 5, after V lost 1 base and J lost 2 bases. The CDR3 has 15 residues. Germline V gene sequence: CDR1 MGHRA, CDR2 YSYEKL. The CDR3 sequence: CASSQGAGATYEQYF. DNA for the CDR3: TGCGCCAGCAGCCAAGGGGCGGGAGCGACCTACGAGCAGTACTTC.

CDR3 protein: CASSGTSEGRNSYEQYF. CDR3 nucleotides: TGTGCCAGTAGCGGGACTAGCGAAGGGAGGAACTCCTACGAGCAGTACTTC. The gene calls are TRBV19 and TRBJ2-7, with TRBD2 identical over 10 bases. The CDR3 contains 17 residues. Trimming removed 6 bases from V and 0 bases from J; junction bases left unmatched: 11. CDR1 is LNHDA, CDR2 SQIVND, per germline (reference sequence).

The chain combines TRBV5-1 with TRBJ2-2, with 9 bases identical to TRBD2. The CDR3 spans 15 residues. V gave up 1 base and J gave up 6 bases; unmatched junction bases: 4. Germline values: CDR1 SGHRS, CDR2 YFSETQ. CDR3 loop: CASSLPGTSSGELFF. CDR3 bases: TGCGCCAGCAGCTTGCCCGGGACTAGCTCCGGGGAGCTGTTTTTT.

The V and J genes are TRBV5-1 and TRBJ1-5; tentatively, D is TRBD1 (5 bases). Looked up from germline, CDR1 is SGHRS and CDR2 is YFSETQ. The CDR3 extends over 17 amino acids. V gave up 0 bases and J gave up 2 bases, with 15 bases separating them. CDR3 DNA: TGCGCCAGCAGCTTGGGGGGGACTGAAGGAGGCAATCAGCCCCAGCATTTT. This translates into CASSLGGTEGGNQPQHF.

V usage is TRBV5-5 and J usage is TRBJ2-1; tentative D call: TRBD2 (6 bases). V was pared by 2 bases and J by 6 bases, with 15 bases between. Per the germline V gene, CDR1 is SGHKS and CDR2 is YYEKEE (reference sequence). The CDR3 contains 15 residues. In nucleotides, the CDR3 is TGTGCCAGCAGCTTACGCGGGAACTCAGTCAATGAGCAGTTCTTC. It encodes CASSLRGNSVNEQFF.

This clonotype has a handful of counts. This sequence joins TRBV5-1 and TRBJ2-4; D is perhaps TRBD2 (5 bases). V was clipped by 4 bases and J by 9 bases, with 17 bases between them. The CDR3 extends over 14 amino acids. Per germline, CDR1 SGHRS and CDR2 YFSETQ. CDR3 amino acids: CASSLRVDGRIQYF. In DNA form, the CDR3 reads TGCGCCAGCAGCCTGCGGGTCGACGGCCGCATTCAGTACTTC.

This clonotype was seen a few times. The chain employs TRBV20-1 and TRBJ2-5; D may be TRBD2 (5 bases). The CDR3 sequence is 13 residues long. Germline V gene data show CDR1 as DFQATT and CDR2 as SNEGSKA (reference sequence). Trimming removed 7 bases from V and 4 bases from J, with 16 bases in between. CDR3 in DNA: TGCAGTGTCACCGGGGATACTATAGAGACCCAGTACTTC. It translates to CSVTGDTIETQYF.

This clonotype was counted a few times. The genes are TRBV20-1 and TRBJ2-2; 7 nucleotides match TRBD2. CDR3 length: 14 amino acids. Germline V lookup: CDR1 DFQATT, CDR2 SNEGSKA (reference sequence). V lost 3 bases and J lost 4; bases outside the gene matches: 5. CDR3 sequence (DNA): TGCAGTGCTAGTACTAGCGACGGCACCGGGGAGCTGTTTTTT. It specifies CSASTSDGTGELFF.

V gene TRBV15 combines with J gene TRBJ2-5; possibly TRBD1 for D (6 bases). The germline V gene has CDR1 LNHNV and CDR2 YYDKDF (reference sequence). This CDR3 region has 13 residues. Trimming left V 9 bases short and J 2 bases short, with 13 bases between. Here the CDR3 reads CATLGQGQETQYF. The CDR3 coding sequence is TGTGCCACTTTGGGACAAGGACAAGAGACCCAGTACTTC. Full variable domain (rest looked up from reference TRBV15 and TRBJ2-5): DAMVIQNPRYQVTQFGKPVTLSCSQTLNHNVMYWYQQKSSQAPKLLFHYYDKDFNNEADTPDNFQSRRPNTSFCFLDIRSPGLGDTAMYLCATLGQGQETQYFGPGTRLLVL.

This clonotype was counted a few times. The V gene is TRBV5-5, the J gene TRBJ2-7; 9 positions match TRBD1. CDR3 size: 14 residues. CDR1 and CDR2 (germline): SGHKS, YYEKEE (reference sequence). With V trimmed by 4 bases and J by 2 bases, 4 bases remained unmatched. CDR3 residues: CASSGDRAPYEQYF. CDR3 nucleotide sequence: TGTGCCAGCAGCGGGGACAGGGCTCCCTACGAGCAGTACTTC.

The sample holds a few counts of this clonotype. This chain joins TRBV29-1 and TRBJ2-5; 14 bases match TRBD2. Germline CDR1 and CDR2: SQVTM and ANQGSEA. CDR3 size: 13 residues. V shed 7 bases and J 5 bases; nucleotides not matched to a gene: 3. In nucleotides, the CDR3 is TGCAGCGCTGGACTAGCGGGAGGCGAGACCCAGTACTTC. It specifies CSAGLAGGETQYF. The full variable domain, in which reference TRBV29-1 and TRBJ2-5 provide the parts outside the CDR3, is SAVISQKPSRDICQRGTSLTIQCQVDSQVTMMFWYRQQPGQSLTLIATANQGSEATYESGFVIDKFPISRPNLTFSTLTVSNMSPEDSSIYLCSAGLAGGETQYFGPGTRLLVL.

The chain recombines TRBV5-1 with TRBJ2-7; 8 bases are a match to TRBD2. This CDR3 is 15 amino acids long. CDR1 SGHRS and CDR2 YFSETQ come from the germline V gene. Trimming removed 0 bases from V and 3 bases from J; junction bases left unmatched: 5. CDR3 sequence: CASSLGAGVDYEQYF. The DNA of the CDR3 is TGCGCCAGCAGCTTGGGAGCGGGAGTAGACTACGAGCAGTACTTC.

This clonotype was detected a few times. This chain links TRBV30 with TRBJ2-2; D is ambiguous. The germline gives CDR1 GTSNPN, CDR2 SVGIG (reference sequence). The CDR3 is made up of 13 amino acids. Trimming removed 1 base from V and 8 bases from J, with 11 bases in between. The CDR3 here is CAWSADNVGELFF. The CDR3 DNA sequence: TGTGCCTGGAGTGCCGACAATGTTGGGGAGCTGTTTTTT.

This rearrangement joins TRBV11-2 to TRBJ2-7, with TRBD1 as a possible D gene (6 bases). Germline CDR1 reads SGHAT; CDR2 reads FQNNGV. Trimming took 6 bases from V and 3 from J, leaving 12 bases between them. The CDR3 is 13 residues long. CDR3 sequence reads: CASRLGGNYEQYF. DNA of the CDR3: TGTGCCAGCAGACTAGGGGGTAACTACGAGCAGTACTTC. The variable domain in full, completed from reference TRBV11-2 and TRBJ2-7, reads EAGVAQSPRYKIIEKRQSVAFWCNPISGHATLYWYQQILGQGPKLLIQFQNNGVVDDSQLPKDRFSAERLKGVDSTLKIQPAKLEDSAVYLCASRLGGNYEQYFGPGTRLTVT.

The V call is TRBV20-1, the J call TRBJ1-5; D remains unclear. CDR1 is DFQATT, CDR2 SNEGSKA, per germline (reference sequence). Trimming cost V 1 base and J 0 bases, with 7 bases left between them. This CDR3 has 14 amino acids. The DNA of the CDR3 is TGCAGTGCTAGAGTACCCATTAGCAATCAGCCCCAGCATTTT. The encoded protein is CSARVPISNQPQHF.

This clonotype occurred a few times. The V and J genes are TRBV29-1 and TRBJ2-7; a possible D gene is TRBD1 (5 bases). CDR1 and CDR2 from the germline V gene are SQVTM and ANQGSEA. The CDR3 is made up of 14 amino acids. V was shortened by 4 bases and J by 0 bases, with 13 bases between the two germline ends. The CDR3 nucleotides are TGCAGCGTTGTCCAGGGAAGGGTCTCCTACGAGCAGTACTTC. Its translation is CSVVQGRVSYEQYF.

The V gene is TRBV28, the J gene TRBJ2-7, with D perhaps assigned TRBD1 or TRBD2 (7 bases each). Germline-derived CDR1 and CDR2 are MDHEN and SYDVKM. There are 17 residues in the CDR3. Trimming pared 2 bases from V and 3 bases from J, leaving 20 bases between. CDR3 residues: CASSLERGRGALYEQYF. CDR3 DNA sequence: TGTGCCAGCAGTTTAGAGCGGGGCAGGGGGGCCCTCTACGAGCAGTACTTC.

Remarks on this clonotype: Relative to the germline gene, one junction end is altered; a read error may explain this. This rearrangement joins TRBV7-9 to TRBJ2-1, with D unclear. CDR3 length: 8 amino acids. Looked up from germline, CDR1 is SEHNR and CDR2 is FQNEAQ (reference sequence). CDR3 DNA sequence: TGTGCCAGCAGCTTAGCGATCTTC. This codes for CASSLAIF.

The genes are TRBV20-1 and TRBJ2-3; TRBD2 agrees at 8 bases. The CDR3 extends over 17 amino acids. Germline CDR1 is DFQATT and CDR2 is SNEGSKA (reference sequence). With V trimmed by 0 bases and J by 1 base, 9 bases remained unmatched. CDR3 amino acids: CSARDRPLAGRTDTQYF. For the CDR3, the DNA is TGCAGTGCTAGAGATCGGCCCTTAGCGGGACGCACAGATACGCAGTATTTT.

This clonotype was counted a few times. The gene calls are TRBV20-1 and TRBJ2-2; D unresolved. Looked up from germline, CDR1 is DFQATT and CDR2 is SNEGSKA (reference sequence). V was clipped by 5 bases and J by 6 bases, with 10 bases between them. The CDR3 covers 12 residues. CDR3 sequence reads: CSAEGPSGELFF. The CDR3 DNA follows: TGCAGTGCTGAAGGGCCCTCCGGGGAGCTGTTTTTT.

In its sample, this clonotype was seen a few times. The chain couples TRBV24-1 to TRBJ2-2, with D uncertain. Germline assignment: CDR1 KGHDR and CDR2 SFDVKD. This CDR3 is 14 amino acids long. Trimming shortened V by 1 base and J by 4 bases, and 6 bases separated the two germline ends. The CDR3 nucleotides are TGTGCCACCAGTGATTTCCGAGCCACCGGGGAGCTGTTTTTT. This codes for CATSDFRATGELFF.

The chain links TRBV10-3 to TRBJ2-5; 8 nucleotides align to TRBD2. There are 17 residues in the CDR3. Trimming removed 0 bases from V and 1 base from J; junction bases left unmatched: 7. In germline, CDR1 is ENHRY, CDR2 SYGVKD. CDR3 sequence: CAISESIAGGFQETQYF. The CDR3 nucleotides are TGTGCCATCAGTGAGTCGATTGCGGGAGGCTTCCAAGAGACCCAGTACTTC.